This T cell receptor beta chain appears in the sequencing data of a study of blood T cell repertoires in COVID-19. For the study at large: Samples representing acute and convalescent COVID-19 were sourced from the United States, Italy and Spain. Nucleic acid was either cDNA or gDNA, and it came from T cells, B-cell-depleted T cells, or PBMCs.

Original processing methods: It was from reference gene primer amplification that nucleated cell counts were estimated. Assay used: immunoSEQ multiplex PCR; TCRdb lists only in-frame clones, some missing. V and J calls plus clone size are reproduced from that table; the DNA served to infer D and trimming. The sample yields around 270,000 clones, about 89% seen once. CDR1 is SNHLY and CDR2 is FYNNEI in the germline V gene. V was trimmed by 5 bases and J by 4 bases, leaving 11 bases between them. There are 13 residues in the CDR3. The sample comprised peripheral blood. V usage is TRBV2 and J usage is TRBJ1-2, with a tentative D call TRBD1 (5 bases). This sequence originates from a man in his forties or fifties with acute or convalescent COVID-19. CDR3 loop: CASSSLQGYGYTF. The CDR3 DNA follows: TGTGCCAGCAGTTCCCTCCAGGGCTATGGCTACACCTTC. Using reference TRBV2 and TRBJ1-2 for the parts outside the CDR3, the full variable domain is EPEVTQTPSHQVTQMGQEVILRCVPISNHLYFYWYRQILGQKVEFLVSFYNNEISEKSEIFDDQFSVERPDGSNFTLKIRSTKLEDSAMYFCASSSLQGYGYTFGSGTRLTVV.